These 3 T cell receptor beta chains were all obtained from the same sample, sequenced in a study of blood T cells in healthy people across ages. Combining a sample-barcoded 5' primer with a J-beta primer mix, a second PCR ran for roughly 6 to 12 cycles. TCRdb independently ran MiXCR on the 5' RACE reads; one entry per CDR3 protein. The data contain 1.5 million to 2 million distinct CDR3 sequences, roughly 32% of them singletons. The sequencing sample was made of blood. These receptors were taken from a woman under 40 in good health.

The CDR3 DNA reads as TGTGCCAGCAGTGAAGCGCTTGGGGGCTCCTACAATGAGCAGTTCTTC. The encoded protein is CASSEALGGSYNEQFF. The rearrangement uses TRBV2 and TRBJ2-1; D tentatively reads TRBD1 or TRBD2 (5 bases each). Germline V gene lookup returns CDR1 SNHLY and CDR2 FYNNEI. V was clipped by 0 bases and J by 0 bases, with 9 bases between them. The CDR3 consists of 16 residues.

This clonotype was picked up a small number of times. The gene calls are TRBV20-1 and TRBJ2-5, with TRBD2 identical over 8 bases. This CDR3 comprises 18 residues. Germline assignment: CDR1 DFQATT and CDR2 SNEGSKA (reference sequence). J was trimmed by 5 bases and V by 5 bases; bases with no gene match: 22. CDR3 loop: CSAPPAVTQRGRWETQYF. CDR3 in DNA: TGCAGTGCTCCACCAGCGGTCACCCAGCGGGGGAGGTGGGAGACCCAGTACTTC.

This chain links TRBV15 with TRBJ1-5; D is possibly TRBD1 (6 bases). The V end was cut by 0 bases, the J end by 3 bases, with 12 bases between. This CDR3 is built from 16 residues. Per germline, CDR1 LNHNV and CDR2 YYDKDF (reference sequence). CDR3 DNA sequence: TGTGCCACCAGCAGAGATCGAGCAGGGGTCAATCAGCCCCAGCATTTT. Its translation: CATSRDRAGVNQPQHF.